A selection of T cell receptor beta chains follows, all from one sample in a study of beta chain features in type 1 diabetes. Clones were read by immunoSEQ multiplex PCR, and TCRdb kept only the in-frame ones, dropping some. The sample yields about 650,000 clones, around 12% seen once. The sequencing sample was made of naive CD4+ T cells from blood. The origin of the receptors is a man between 25 and 39 years old with type 1 diabetes. Each CDR3 is given with its conserved first and last residue. The order of the fields is D gene, V gene, J gene, clone size, CDR3 DNA, CDR3 protein. D genes are given only for firm matches. The size of a clone is reported for some rows only, either as once, few or many, or as a class for expanded clones.

TRBD1	TRBV5-1	TRBJ1-2	.	TGCGCCAGCAGCGCTGGACAGGGGAATGGCTACACCTTC	CASSAGQGNGYTF
.	TRBV10-3	TRBJ1-2	few	TGTGCCATCAGTGAAGAGGGCAACTATGGCTACACCTTC	CAISEEGNYGYTF
.	TRBV5-8	TRBJ1-6	.	TGTGCCAGCAGCAGGAGCTCCTATAATTCACCCCTCCACTTT	CASSRSSYNSPLHF
TRBD1	TRBV18	TRBJ1-4	.	TGTGCCAGCTCGGGACAGGGGTCCCTTAATGAAAAACTGTTTTTT	CASSGQGSLNEKLFF
.	TRBV18	TRBJ1-2	few	TGTGCCAGCTCCGGCGGGGGGCACTATGGCTACACCTTC	CASSGGGHYGYTF
TRBD1	TRBV14	TRBJ2-2	.	TGTGCCAGCAGCCTAGACAGGGACACCGGGGAGCTGTTTTTT	CASSLDRDTGELFF
.	TRBV19	TRBJ1-4	few	TGTGCCAGTAGAATCGTGGCAGCAACTAATGAAAAACTGTTTTTT	CASRIVAATNEKLFF
.	TRBV2	TRBJ1-1	few	TGTGCCAGCTCGAACCAACAAATGAACACTGAAGCTTTCTTT	CASSNQQMNTEAFF
TRBD1	TRBV27	TRBJ1-1	few	TGTGCCAGCAGCCCAGGGGGATCACCAACTGAAGCTTTCTTT	CASSPGGSPTEAFF
TRBD1	TRBV6-1	TRBJ1-1	.	TGTGCCAGCAGTGAAAGACAGGGGGCGGACACTGAAGCTTTCTTT	CASSERQGADTEAFF
.	TRBV5-4	TRBJ1-2	.	TGTGCCAGCAGCTCGGGCCCACTCTACAATGGCTACACCTTC	CASSSGPLYNGYTF
.	TRBV5-1	TRBJ2-7	few	TGCGCCAGCAGCTTGGATTCGACCTCCTACGAGCAGTACTTC	CASSLDSTSYEQYF
.	TRBV6-1	TRBJ2-4	.	TGTGCCAGCAGTGAACAGGGTTCCGCCAAAAACATTCAGTACTTC	CASSEQGSAKNIQYF
TRBD2	TRBV2	TRBJ2-2	.	TGTGCCAGCAGTGAAGAAGGCGGGGGGAACACCGGGGAGCTGTTTTTT	CASSEEGGGNTGELFF
.	TRBV21-1	TRBJ1-2	.	TGTGCCAGCAGCTACGGACCGGCTTGTGGCTACACCTTC	CASSYGPACGYTF
.	TRBV6-6	TRBJ2-3	few	TGTGCCAGCAGACCCACTAGTGGGGCAGATACGCAGTATTTT	CASRPTSGADTQYF
.	TRBV30	TRBJ2-1	few	TGTGCCTGGAGTGTACGTGGGGGTGAGCAGTTCTTC	CAWSVRGGEQFF
.	TRBV9	TRBJ2-3	few	TGTGCCAGCTCAGGGTCCGACTTGCAGTATTTT	CASSGSDLQYF
.	TRBV28	TRBJ1-5	.	TGTGCCAGCAGTTTAGGGGGCAGCCGTAATCAGCCCCAGCATTTT	CASSLGGSRNQPQHF
.	TRBV12-5	TRBJ1-1	.	TGTGCTAGTGGGTCCGTGCCGACTGTGAACACTGAAGCTTTCTTT	CASGSVPTVNTEAFF
.	TRBV7-2	TRBJ2-1	few	TGTGCCAGCAGCCCTTCCCGAGCGGATGAGCAGTTCTTC	CASSPSRADEQFF
.	TRBV6-5	TRBJ2-5	.	TGTGCCAGCAGTTCACCTACCACCCAAGAGACCCAGTACTTC	CASSSPTTQETQYF
.	TRBV4-2	TRBJ2-3	.	TGTGCCAGCAGCCAAGATCGAGGGGGCACAGATACGCAGTATTTT	CASSQDRGGTDTQYF
.	TRBV29-1	TRBJ1-4	.	TGCAGCGTCACAGGCCGGTTGAGTGAAAAACTGTTTTTT	CSVTGRLSEKLFF
.	TRBV6-5	TRBJ1-3	few	TGTGCCAGCAGGAGCTCTGGAAACACCATATATTTT	CASRSSGNTIYF
.	TRBV29-1	TRBJ1-1	.	TGCAGCGTTGAGGGCAGGATGAACACTGAAGCTTTCTTT	CSVEGRMNTEAFF
.	TRBV2	TRBJ1-5	few	TGTGCCAGCGTCGAACAGGGTCATCAGCCCCAGCATTTT	CASVEQGHQPQHF
.	TRBV2	TRBJ2-2	few	TGTGCCAGCAGTGAAAGGTTGAACACCGGGGAGCTGTTTTTT	CASSERLNTGELFF
TRBD1	TRBV5-1	TRBJ1-2	few	TGCGCCAGCAGCTCACAGGGGGCGGATGGCTACACCTTC	CASSSQGADGYTF
.	TRBV2	TRBJ2-5	.	TGTGCCAGCAGTCCCCCGGCAGCGGGGACCCAGTACTTC	CASSPPAAGTQYF
.	TRBV6-5	TRBJ1-5	few	TGTGCCAGCAGTCCACTAGGTGGTCGGGGACAGCCCCAGCATTTT	CASSPLGGRGQPQHF
TRBD1	TRBV25-1	TRBJ1-2	.	TGTGCCAGCAGTAACACCGGGACAGGGGGCTTCGGTAACTATGGCTACACCTTC	CASSNTGTGGFGNYGYTF
TRBD2	TRBV10-3	TRBJ2-3	few	TGTGCCATCAGTGATAGCGGGGGGGCTGCCGATACGCAGTATTTT	CAISDSGGAADTQYF
.	TRBV19	TRBJ2-5	.	TGTGCCAGTAGTGGCACTAATGAAGAGACCCAGTACTTC	CASSGTNEETQYF
.	TRBV30	TRBJ2-3	few	TGTGCCTGGAGTGTAGACGCTCAGTCCGGATCAGATACGCAGTATTTT	CAWSVDAQSGSDTQYF
TRBD1	TRBV19	TRBJ1-2	.	TGTGCCAGTAGTATAGTGACAGGGGATGGCTACACCTTC	CASSIVTGDGYTF
TRBD1	TRBV9	TRBJ1-6	.	TGTGCCAGCAGCGACACGGGACAGGGCAATTCACCCCTCCACTTT	CASSDTGQGNSPLHF
.	TRBV9	TRBJ2-5	.	TGTGCCAGCAGCCCTAGGGGCAGAGTAAACTTACAAGAGACCCAGTACTTC	CASSPRGRVNLQETQYF
TRBD1	TRBV10-3	TRBJ2-3	few	TGTGCCATCAAGATGGGACAGACCACAGATACGCAGTATTTT	CAIKMGQTTDTQYF
.	TRBV6-1	TRBJ2-3	.	TGTGCCAGCAGTGAACTTACAGATACGCAGTATTTT	CASSELTDTQYF
.	TRBV27	TRBJ2-5	.	TGTGCCAGCAGACCCTACTTAGGGGAGACCCAGTACTTC	CASRPYLGETQYF
.	TRBV28	TRBJ1-2	.	TGTGCCAGCAGTAGCAGCGACAGAGCTAACTATGGCTACACCTTC	CASSSSDRANYGYTF
.	TRBV25-1	TRBJ1-1	.	TGTGCCAGCAGGGCAGGGCCCGAAGCTTTCTTT	CASRAGPEAFF
.	TRBV18	TRBJ2-1	few	TGTGCCAGCTCACAACAGGGTCGAACTTTCGATGAGCAGTTCTTC	CASSQQGRTFDEQFF
.	TRBV5-1	TRBJ2-1	.	TGCGCCAGCAGCTTATCCTCAACAGGGTACAATGAGCAGTTCTTC	CASSLSSTGYNEQFF
.	TRBV7-2	TRBJ2-7	.	TGTGCCAGCAGAGGATCCAGCTCAGGCGAGCAGTACTTC	CASRGSSSGEQYF
.	TRBV5-6	TRBJ1-2	few	TGTGCCAGCAGCCCGACAGGAACTAACTATGGCTACACCTTC	CASSPTGTNYGYTF
TRBD2	TRBV9	TRBJ2-4	.	TGTGCCAGCAGCGTTGAGGCGGGGGTGGCCAAAAACATTCAGTACTTC	CASSVEAGVAKNIQYF
.	TRBV7-2	TRBJ2-3	.	TGTGCCAGCAGCTTCATAGGTAGCTTATCTAGCACAGATACGCAGTATTTT	CASSFIGSLSSTDTQYF
.	TRBV5-1	TRBJ2-5	few	TGCGCCAGCAGCATGTCCGGAAGTGCGGCCCAGTACTTC	CASSMSGSAAQYF